One T cell receptor beta chain is described in this entry. No antigen is known for it. The data were obtained in a study of a mutant IDH1 vaccine in newly diagnosed glioma. Study-level information: Treated individuals were roughly 62% male and roughly 40% female, averaging 40.4 years of age. The therapy given earlier, which was standard therapy, consisted of radiotherapy, temozolomide, or both, and most of the patients received both.

Assay used: immunoSEQ multiplex PCR; TCRdb lists only in-frame clones, some missing. The sample comprises 60,000 or so clones, over 75% of which are singletons, and under 2% rests with the top ten. Time point meaning: week 11, during vaccination. It was 300 ug of mutant IDH1 20-mer peptide that made up each vaccine dose, given with topical imiquimod. The germline CDR1 and CDR2 sequences are LGHNA and YNFKEQ. There are 17 residues in the CDR3. The junction had 7 bases not matched to a gene; V was cut back by 0 bases and J by 2 bases. The sample was PBMCs, taken from a glioma patient whose treatment included an IDH1 peptide vaccine. The V call is TRBV4-2, the J call TRBJ1-5; 7 bases are a match to TRBD1. This TCR was recovered from a middle-aged man with glioma. The CDR3, as DNA: TGTGCCAGCAGCCAAGAGGTGAGGGGGACAGGCAATCAGCCCCAGCATTTT. It is translated as CASSQEVRGTGNQPQHF.